Below are 18 T cell receptor beta chains sequenced from a single sample in a study of blood T cell repertoires in COVID-19. The table came from immunoSEQ multiplex PCR; TCRdb's copy has only in-frame clones and leaves some out. The data contain around 50,000 clones, about nine tenths of them seen just once; the ten biggest clones take up over 2.5%. Sequences were obtained from peripheral blood. The source is a human donor in a cohort sampled during active COVID-19.

The V call is TRBV28, the J call TRBJ2-7, with 10 bases matching TRBD1. This CDR3 contains 14 residues. V trimming: 6 bases; J trimming: 3 bases; junction bases outside the gene matches: 5. Germline V gene sequence: CDR1 MDHEN, CDR2 SYDVKM. CDR3 protein: CASRSGTGVYEQYF. CDR3 nucleotide sequence: TGTGCCAGCAGATCCGGGACAGGGGTCTACGAGCAGTACTTC.

This rearrangement joins TRBV7-7 to TRBJ2-7, with D possibly TRBD2 on 6 matching bases. Trimming pared 5 bases from V and 4 bases from J, leaving 15 bases between. The CDR3 is 14 residues long. The germline gives CDR1 SSHAT, CDR2 FNYEAQ (reference sequence). In DNA form, the CDR3 reads TGTGCCAGCAGCCCCTTGACGGGAGAGTACGAGCAGTACTTC. Its translation is CASSPLTGEYEQYF.

V and J are TRBV15 and TRBJ1-4, with 8 positions matching TRBD1. This CDR3 contains 16 residues. V gave up 0 bases and J gave up 7 bases; unmatched junction bases: 7. Germline CDR1 and CDR2: LNHNV and YYDKDF (reference sequence). The CDR3 spells CATSRDAQGAFEKLFF. The CDR3 nucleotides are TGTGCCACCAGCAGAGACGCCCAGGGGGCCTTTGAAAAACTGTTTTTT.

The rearrangement uses TRBV11-2 and TRBJ2-3; D may be TRBD2 (7 bases). The CDR3 length is 19 residues. Between the trimmed V and J ends, which lost 5 bases and 2 bases, there was a span of 26 bases. The germline V gene has CDR1 SGHAT and CDR2 FQNNGV. The CDR3 DNA sequence: TGTGCCAGCAGCCAGAGAAGGGGGGGGCTAGCGGACTACACAGATACGCAGTATTTT. This gives the protein CASSQRRGGLADYTDTQYF.

The V and J genes are TRBV5-1 and TRBJ2-1; 10 bases line up with TRBD2. The CDR3 totals 16 residues. Germline assignment: CDR1 SGHRS and CDR2 YFSETQ. Germline trimming cut 0 bases from V and 10 bases from J; bases unmatched to any gene: 10. This CDR3 reads CASSLVLAGEGGEQFF. CDR3 coding DNA: TGCGCCAGCAGCTTGGTGCTAGCGGGAGAGGGGGGCGAGCAGTTCTTC.

About this clone itself: This specimen includes other DNA sequences encoding the same CDR3. This chain joins TRBV5-1 and TRBJ2-1; 13 bases map to TRBD2. J lost 0 bases, V lost 1 base, and 1 base had no gene match. The CDR3 is 17 residues long. Germline CDR1 reads SGHRS; CDR2 reads YFSETQ. CDR3 sequence reads: CASSLTSGRASYNEQFF. In DNA, the CDR3 is TGCGCCAGCAGCTTGACTAGCGGGAGGGCCTCCTACAATGAGCAGTTCTTC.

The chain employs TRBV7-2 and TRBJ2-4; D is perhaps TRBD1 (5 bases). CDR1 and CDR2 from the germline V gene are SGHTA and FQGNSA. The CDR3 runs to 18 residues. V lost 1 base, J lost 3 bases, and 19 bases lay in between. CDR3 protein: CASSLGWGGGRYKNIQYF. The CDR3 DNA follows: TGTGCCAGCAGCTTAGGGTGGGGCGGCGGCAGGTACAAAAACATTCAGTACTTC.

The chain joins TRBV7-8 to TRBJ2-1; D unresolved. The CDR3 runs 16 residues. V shed 2 bases and J shed 0 bases, with 11 bases lying between them. CDR1 SGHVS and CDR2 FQNEAQ come from the germline V gene. The CDR3 nucleotides read TGTGCCAGCAGCTTAATGGGCTTAAGCTCCTACAATGAGCAGTTCTTC. It is translated as CASSLMGLSSYNEQFF.

This clone appeared once. The V and J genes are TRBV11-2 and TRBJ2-7; D is uncertain. V lost 1 base and J lost 2, with 6 bases in between. CDR1 and CDR2 (germline): SGHAT, FQNNGV. The CDR3 length is 13 residues. This chain's CDR3 is CASSLGEAYEQYF. The CDR3 DNA follows: TGTGCCAGCAGCTTAGGCGAGGCCTACGAGCAGTACTTC. Looking up the rest from reference TRBV11-2 and TRBJ2-7 gives the full variable domain: EAGVAQSPRYKIIEKRQSVAFWCNPISGHATLYWYQQILGQGPKLLIQFQNNGVVDDSQLPKDRFSAERLKGVDSTLKIQPAKLEDSAVYLCASSLGEAYEQYFGPGTRLTVT.

The gene calls are TRBV27 and TRBJ2-7, with TRBD1 matching 8 bases. CDR3 length: 14 residues. Per germline, CDR1 MNHEY and CDR2 SMNVEV (reference sequence). V lost 5 bases and J lost 3; bases outside the gene matches: 6. In DNA form, the CDR3 reads TGTGCCAGCAGTCGAGACAGGGGCAGCTACGAGCAGTACTTC. The encoded protein is CASSRDRGSYEQYF.

This chain uses TRBV5-1 with TRBJ2-1, with 14 bases lining up with TRBD2. CDR1 is SGHRS and CDR2 is YFSETQ in the germline V gene. This CDR3 contains 14 residues. Unmatched junction bases numbered 8, after V lost 4 bases and J lost 14 bases. CDR3: CASSQGLAGEGKFF. In DNA form, the CDR3 reads TGCGCCAGCAGCCAGGGACTAGCGGGAGAGGGGAAGTTCTTC.

This clone was counted between two and nine times. The chain is built from TRBV11-2 and TRBJ2-4; 9 bases line up with TRBD2. V lost 1 base and J lost 0; bases outside the gene matches: 7. Germline assignment: CDR1 SGHAT and CDR2 FQNNGV. The CDR3 is 18 residues long. CDR3 residues: CASSLGTSSGAAKNIQYF. For the CDR3, the DNA is TGTGCCAGCAGCTTAGGCACCTCTAGCGGGGCAGCCAAAAACATTCAGTACTTC.

This clone was detected only a few times. The chain couples TRBV9 to TRBJ2-2; 7 nucleotides agree with TRBD1. Germline-derived CDR1 and CDR2 are SGDLS and YYNGEE. V dropped 5 bases and J dropped 3; count of bases not matched to a gene: 13. The CDR3 is 17 amino acids. CDR3 coding DNA: TGTGCCAGCAGTATAAGGTCCGACAGGGCGGACACCGGGGAGCTGTTTTTT. This encodes CASSIRSDRADTGELFF.

This chain links TRBV7-9 with TRBJ2-3; 12 bases map to TRBD1. Germline CDR1 is SEHNR and CDR2 is FQNEAQ (reference sequence). V dropped 5 bases and J dropped 2; count of bases not matched to a gene: 14. CDR3 length equals 19 residues. The CDR3 loop reads CASSPKPGGTGGFTDTQYF. CDR3 DNA: TGTGCCAGCAGCCCAAAGCCGGGGGGGACAGGGGGCTTCACAGATACGCAGTATTTT.

The V gene is TRBV19, the J gene TRBJ2-5; TRBD1 agrees at 8 bases. V lost 4 bases to trimming and J lost 3 bases; unmatched junction nucleotides: 4. The CDR3 sequence is 14 residues long. Looked up from germline, CDR1 is LNHDA and CDR2 is SQIVND (reference sequence). In DNA, the CDR3 is TGTGCCAGTAGTACCCCAGGGGGCAAAGAGACCCAGTACTTC. Translation: CASSTPGGKETQYF.

V gene TRBV28 combines with J gene TRBJ1-6; D uncertain. The CDR3 runs 13 residues. Germline values: CDR1 MDHEN, CDR2 SYDVKM. V was pared by 4 bases and J by 6 bases, with 7 bases between. Written as DNA, the CDR3 is TGTGCCAGCAGTTCTCCGGGTAATTCACCCCTCCACTTT. This encodes CASSSPGNSPLHF.

Turning to this clone: Other DNA sequences from this sample encode an identical CDR3 as well. The chain recombines TRBV11-2 with TRBJ2-5; D is possibly TRBD1 (5 bases). V gave up 1 base and J gave up 2 bases, with 8 bases separating them. The CDR3 runs to 14 residues. The V gene's germline CDR1 is SGHAT and CDR2 FQNNGV. The CDR3 sequence: CASSLVRGQETQYF. The DNA of the CDR3 is TGTGCCAGCAGCTTAGTTAGGGGACAAGAGACCCAGTACTTC.

The chain employs TRBV9 and TRBJ2-5, with TRBD2 as a possible D gene (6 bases). V gave up 3 bases and J gave up 4 bases, with 16 bases separating them. The CDR3 is made up of 15 amino acids. Germline V gene sequence: CDR1 SGDLS, CDR2 YYNGEE. In DNA, the CDR3 is TGTGCCAGCAGCGGCGGGACTTGGGTTGTAGAGACCCAGTACTTC. It specifies CASSGGTWVVETQYF.